This entry describes one T cell receptor (beta chain). Its antigen is not identified. The data are from a study of OX40 agonist ivuxolimab in advanced cancers. For the study at large: Patients were roughly 83% male with ages roughly 23 to 79, mean around 61. Findings of the study overall: Average numbers of expanded clones were greater in CD8+ T cells than in CD4+. Some patients who did not respond also had low normalized T-cell clonal expansion.

TCRdb keeps only in-frame clones here, not all; method: immunoSEQ multiplex PCR. The repertoire includes roughly 70,000 clones, 80% to 90% of them detected once, and approximately 11% sits in the top ten. This specimen consisted of CD4+ or CD8+ T cells sorted from blood, obtained in a trial of the OX40 agonist ivuxolimab. The receptor was isolated from an adult with an advanced solid tumor such as melanoma, head and neck, liver or kidney cancer.

CDR3 nucleotide sequence: TGTGCCAGCAGTGCTAGCAATATCCACGAGCAGTACTTC. Translation: CASSASNIHEQYF. The V call is TRBV27, the J call TRBJ2-7; D is possibly TRBD2 (5 bases). CDR1 and CDR2 from the germline V gene are MNHEY and SMNVEV (reference sequence). The CDR3 extends over 13 amino acids. V was trimmed by 5 bases and J by 5 bases, leaving 13 bases between them.